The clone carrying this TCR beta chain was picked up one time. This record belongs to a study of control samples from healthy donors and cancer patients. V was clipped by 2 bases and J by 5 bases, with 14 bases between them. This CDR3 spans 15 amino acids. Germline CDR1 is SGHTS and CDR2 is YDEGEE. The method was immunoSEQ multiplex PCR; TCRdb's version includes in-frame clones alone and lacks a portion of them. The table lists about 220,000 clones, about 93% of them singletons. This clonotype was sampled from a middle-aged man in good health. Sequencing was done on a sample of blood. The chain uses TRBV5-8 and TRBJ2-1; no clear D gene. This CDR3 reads CASSFGQAVNNEQFF. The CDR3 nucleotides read TGTGCCAGCAGCTTTGGGCAGGCTGTTAACAATGAGCAGTTCTTC.